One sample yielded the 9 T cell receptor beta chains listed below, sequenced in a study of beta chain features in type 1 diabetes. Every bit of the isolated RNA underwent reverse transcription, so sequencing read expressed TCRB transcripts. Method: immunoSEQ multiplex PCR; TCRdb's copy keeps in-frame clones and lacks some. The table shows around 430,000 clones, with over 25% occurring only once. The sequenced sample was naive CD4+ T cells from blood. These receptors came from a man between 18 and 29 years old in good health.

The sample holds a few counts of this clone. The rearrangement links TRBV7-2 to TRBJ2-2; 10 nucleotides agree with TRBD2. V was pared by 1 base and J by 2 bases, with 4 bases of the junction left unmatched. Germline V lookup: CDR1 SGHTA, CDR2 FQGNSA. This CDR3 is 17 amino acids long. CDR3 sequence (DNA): TGTGCCAGCAGCTTAGAGGGACTAGCGATTAACACCGGGGAGCTGTTTTTT. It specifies CASSLEGLAINTGELFF.

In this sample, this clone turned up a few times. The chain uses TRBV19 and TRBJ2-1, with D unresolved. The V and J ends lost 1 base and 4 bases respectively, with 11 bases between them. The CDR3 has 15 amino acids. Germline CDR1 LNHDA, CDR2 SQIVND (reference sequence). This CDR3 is CASSIVPERYNEQFF. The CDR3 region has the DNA TGTGCCAGTAGTATAGTCCCAGAGAGGTACAATGAGCAGTTCTTC.

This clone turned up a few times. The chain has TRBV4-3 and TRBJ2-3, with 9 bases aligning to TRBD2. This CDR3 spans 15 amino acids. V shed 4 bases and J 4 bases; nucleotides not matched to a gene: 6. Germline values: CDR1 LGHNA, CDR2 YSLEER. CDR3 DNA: TGCGCCAGCAGCCCTAGCGGGATGAGCCCAGATACGCAGTATTTT. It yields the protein CASSPSGMSPDTQYF.

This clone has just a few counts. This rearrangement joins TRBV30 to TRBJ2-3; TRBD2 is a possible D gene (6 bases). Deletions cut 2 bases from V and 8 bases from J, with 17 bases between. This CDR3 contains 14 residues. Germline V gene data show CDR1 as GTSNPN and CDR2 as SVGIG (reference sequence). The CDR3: CAWSTAGLEGTQYF. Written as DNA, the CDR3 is TGTGCCTGGAGTACGGCGGGACTGGAAGGTACGCAGTATTTT.

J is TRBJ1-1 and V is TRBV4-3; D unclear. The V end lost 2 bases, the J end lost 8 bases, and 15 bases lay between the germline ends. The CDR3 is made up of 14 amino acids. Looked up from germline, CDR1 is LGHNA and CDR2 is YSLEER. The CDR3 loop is CASSQTRATWEAFF. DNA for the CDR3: TGCGCCAGCAGCCAAACCCGGGCAACGTGGGAAGCTTTCTTT.

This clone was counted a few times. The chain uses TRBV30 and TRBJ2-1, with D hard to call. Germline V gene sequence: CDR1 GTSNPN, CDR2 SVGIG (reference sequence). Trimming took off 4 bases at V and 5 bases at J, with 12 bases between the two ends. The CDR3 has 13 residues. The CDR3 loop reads CAWKGQANNEQFF. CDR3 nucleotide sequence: TGTGCCTGGAAAGGGCAGGCGAACAATGAGCAGTTCTTC. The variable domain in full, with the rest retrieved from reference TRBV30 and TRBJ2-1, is SQTIHQWPATLVQPVGSPLSLECTVEGTSNPNLYWYRQAAGRGLQLLFYSVGIGQISSEVPQNLSASRPQDRQFILSSKKLLLSDSGFYLCAWKGQANNEQFFGPGTRLTVL.

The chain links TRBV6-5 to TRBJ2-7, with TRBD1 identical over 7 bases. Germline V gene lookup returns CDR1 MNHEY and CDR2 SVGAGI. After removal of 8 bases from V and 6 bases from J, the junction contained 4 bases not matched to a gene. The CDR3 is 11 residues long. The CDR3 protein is CASGNRGEQYF. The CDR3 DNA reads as TGTGCCAGCGGAAACAGGGGCGAGCAGTACTTC.

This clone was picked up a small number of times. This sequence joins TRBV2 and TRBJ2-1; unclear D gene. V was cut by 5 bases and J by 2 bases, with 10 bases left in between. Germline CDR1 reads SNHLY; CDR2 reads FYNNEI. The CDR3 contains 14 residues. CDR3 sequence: CASSYSTTYNEQFF. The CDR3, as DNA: TGTGCCAGCAGTTACTCGACAACCTACAATGAGCAGTTCTTC.

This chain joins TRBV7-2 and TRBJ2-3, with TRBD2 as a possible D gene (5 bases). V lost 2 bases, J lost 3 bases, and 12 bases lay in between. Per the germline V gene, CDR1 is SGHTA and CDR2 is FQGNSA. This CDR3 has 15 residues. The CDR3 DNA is TGTGCCAGCAGCTTAATAGCGACTCGGACAGATACGCAGTATTTT. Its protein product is CASSLIATRTDTQYF.